A single sample is the source of the 11 T cell receptor beta chains below, sequenced in a study of CD8+CD57+ T cells in acquired aplastic anemia. TCR beta VDJ combinations and CDR3 sequences were profiled from genomic DNA. Each CDR3 protein is one row after TCRdb ran MiXCR on the reads. Altogether about 270,000 distinct CDR3 sequences are present, around 60% being singletons, with the ten largest covering roughly 8%. The sample was sorted CD4+, CD8+, or CD8+CD57+ T cells (not recorded which) from PBMCs. The receptors here all came from a human donor with severe aplastic anemia or a healthy control (not recorded which).

This chain links TRBV7-8 with TRBJ1-6; no firm D call. The CDR3 runs 17 residues. Per the germline V gene, CDR1 is SGHVS and CDR2 is FQNEAQ. V was clipped by 5 bases and J by 0 bases, with 14 bases between them. The CDR3 reads CASSASSPGSYNSPLHF. The DNA of the CDR3 is TGTGCCAGCAGCGCCTCAAGTCCGGGCTCCTATAATTCACCCCTCCACTTT.

This rearrangement joins TRBV2 to TRBJ2-3; 9 bases fit TRBD2. CDR3 size: 16 residues. Germline V gene sequence: CDR1 SNHLY, CDR2 FYNNEI. J lost 1 base, V lost 6 bases, and 8 bases had no gene match. The CDR3: CASSAGGLSGTDTQYF. The CDR3 DNA reads as TGTGCCAGCAGCGCGGGAGGGTTATCAGGCACAGATACGCAGTATTTT.

This clonotype has more than one count but fewer than ten. V is TRBV7-3 and J is TRBJ1-1, with D possibly being TRBD1 (5 bases). Germline assignment: CDR1 SGHTA and CDR2 FQGTGA. The V and J ends lost 6 bases and 1 base respectively, with 12 bases between them. This CDR3 spans 14 amino acids. Written as DNA, the CDR3 is TGTGCCAGCAGGTCACAGGCCTGGAACACTGAAGCTTTCTTT. Translation: CASRSQAWNTEAFF. The entire variable domain, with the rest obtained from reference TRBV7-3 and TRBJ1-1, is as follows: GAGVSQTPSNKVTEKGKYVELRCDPISGHTALYWYRQSLGQGPEFLIYFQGTGAADDSGLPNDRFFAVRPEGSVSTLKIQRTERGDSAVYLCASRSQAWNTEAFFGQGTRLTVV.

With regard to this clonotype: Being one base from a much bigger clone, this may be a read error. The V and J genes are TRBV7-2 and TRBJ2-1; 8 bases line up with TRBD1. The germline CDR1 and CDR2 sequences are SGHTA and FQGNSA. Germline trimming cut 5 bases from V and 8 bases from J; bases unmatched to any gene: 5. The CDR3 length is 13 residues. Written as DNA, the CDR3 is TGTGCCAGCAGCCCCTCGACAGGGGATGAGCAGTTCTTC. Protein sequence: CASSPSTGDEQFF.

This chain joins TRBV28 and TRBJ2-3, with D possibly being TRBD1 or TRBD2 (6 bases each). CDR3 length equals 16 residues. The V gene's germline CDR1 is MDHEN and CDR2 SYDVKM. V lost 6 bases, J lost 0 bases, and 16 bases lay in between. Here the CDR3 reads CASRDPRGPSTDTQYF. The CDR3 region has the DNA TGTGCCAGCAGAGACCCTCGGGGGCCTAGCACAGATACGCAGTATTTT.

This clonotype was counted a few times. CDR3 protein: CASSHRDRRTNYGYTF. The CDR3 bases are TGTGCCAGCAGCCATAGGGACAGACGAACTAACTATGGCTACACCTTC. The chain combines TRBV14 with TRBJ1-2; TRBD1 aligns across 7 bases. CDR1 and CDR2 from the germline V gene are SGHDN and FVKESK. V shed 3 bases, J shed 0 bases, and the junction held 7 bases outside the gene matches. The CDR3 sequence is 16 residues long.

This clonotype has a count of ten or more. This chain joins TRBV30 and TRBJ1-1; maybe TRBD1 (6 bases). The V end was cut by 5 bases, the J end by 1 base, with 11 bases between. The germline V gene encodes CDR1 GTSNPN and CDR2 SVGIG (reference sequence). The CDR3 is made up of 13 amino acids. CDR3: CAWDRQGNTEAFF. DNA for the CDR3: TGTGCCTGGGACAGGCAAGGGAACACTGAAGCTTTCTTT. Full variable domain (remainder filled in from reference TRBV30 and TRBJ1-1): SQTIHQWPATLVQPVGSPLSLECTVEGTSNPNLYWYRQAAGRGLQLLFYSVGIGQISSEVPQNLSASRPQDRQFILSSKKLLLSDSGFYLCAWDRQGNTEAFFGQGTRLTVV.

Only one count was recorded for this clonotype. The chain links TRBV2 to TRBJ2-5, with a possible D match to TRBD2 (5 bases). Germline CDR1 SNHLY, CDR2 FYNNEI. Trimming took 1 base from V and 5 from J, leaving 14 bases between them. The CDR3 runs 15 residues. In DNA, the CDR3 is TGTGCCAGCAGTGAAGGGGCTAGCAATCAGGAGACCCAGTACTTC. Encoded protein: CASSEGASNQETQYF.

The chain is built from TRBV20-1 and TRBJ2-1; 8 positions match TRBD2. CDR1 DFQATT and CDR2 SNEGSKA come from the germline V gene (reference sequence). The CDR3 extends over 14 amino acids. Trimming cost V 6 bases and J 4 bases; bases outside gene matches: 8. CDR3 coding DNA: TGCAGTGCCTCGCGGGCTAGCGGGTACAATGAGCAGTTCTTC. Translation: CSASRASGYNEQFF.

The chain joins TRBV2 to TRBJ2-3; D might be TRBD2 (7 bases). Trimming removed 6 bases at V and 9 bases at J, with 16 bases between. Germline V lookup: CDR1 SNHLY, CDR2 FYNNEI. The CDR3 length is 13 residues. CDR3 region: CASRTYTGGTQYF. CDR3 nucleotides: TGTGCCAGCAGGACCTATACGGGGGGCACGCAGTATTTT.

The chain is built from TRBV12-3 or TRBV12-4 and TRBJ2-7; 7 bases match TRBD1. Germline trimming cut 6 bases from V and 5 bases from J; bases unmatched to any gene: 7. The CDR3 consists of 13 residues. CDR3 coding DNA: TGTGCCAGCAGACTCCTTGACAGGGACGAGCAGTACTTC. It codes for CASRLLDRDEQYF.